This T cell receptor (beta chain) was sequenced in a study of blood T cell repertoires in COVID-19. Study information: The origin of the acute and convalescent COVID-19 samples was the United States, Italy and Spain.

Original methodology: Cell counts per sample came from amplifying reference gene primers. Profiled with immunoSEQ multiplex PCR; TCRdb holds only in-frame clones, not every one. Clone size and the V and J calls come from that table; the DNA yielded D and trimming. Here the sample spans 95,000 to 110,000 clones, around 90% being singletons. This CDR3 region has 16 residues. V shed 4 bases and J 5 bases; nucleotides not matched to a gene: 8. The germline CDR1 and CDR2 sequences are KGHDR and SFDVKD. The chain is built from TRBV24-1 and TRBJ2-5; 11 bases fit TRBD1. The sample consisted of peripheral blood. This clonotype was sampled from a woman under 40 with acute or convalescent COVID-19. The CDR3 region has the DNA TGTGCCACCAGTGACCCCCGGACAGGGGGCGTCGAGACCCAGTACTTC. Its translation is CATSDPRTGGVETQYF.